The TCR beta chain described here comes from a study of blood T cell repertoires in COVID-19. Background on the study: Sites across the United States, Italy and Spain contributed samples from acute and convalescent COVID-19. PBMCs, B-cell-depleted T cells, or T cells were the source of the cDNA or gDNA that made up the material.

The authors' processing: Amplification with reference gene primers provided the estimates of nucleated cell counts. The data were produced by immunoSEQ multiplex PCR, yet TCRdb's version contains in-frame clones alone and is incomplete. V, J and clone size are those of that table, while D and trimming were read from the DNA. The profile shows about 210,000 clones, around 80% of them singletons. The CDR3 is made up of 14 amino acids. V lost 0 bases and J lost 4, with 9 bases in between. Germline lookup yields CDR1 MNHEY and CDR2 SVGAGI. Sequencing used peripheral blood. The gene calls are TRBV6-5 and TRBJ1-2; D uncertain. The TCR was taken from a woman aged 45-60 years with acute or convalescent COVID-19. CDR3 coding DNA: TGTGCCAGCAGTTACTCAGACAATAGCTATGGCTACACCTTC. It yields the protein CASSYSDNSYGYTF.